This T cell receptor (beta chain) was retrieved from a study of spatial heterogeneity in lung cancer. V lost 3 bases and J lost 1, with 4 bases in between. The CDR3 is 13 residues long. CDR1 and CDR2 (germline): SNHLY, FYNNEI. Broader study findings: Counts of expanded intratumoral alpha and beta TCRs tracked tumor mutation counts.

MiXCR was run by TCRdb on the 5' RACE reads, yielding one entry per CDR3 protein. This sample has about 18,000 distinct CDR3 sequences, with more than 5.5% found just once. This clonotype was found many times. Antigen unknown. Stated time point: sample taken at primary tumor resection. The sequence derives from a female donor with early-stage non-small cell lung cancer. This specimen consisted of lung tumor tissue, obtained at surgery. The chain is built from TRBV2 and TRBJ2-4; no clear D gene. The CDR3 protein is CASSEVAKNIQYF. In DNA, the CDR3 is TGTGCCAGCAGTGAGGTTGCCAAAAACATTCAGTACTTC.